The 10 T cell receptor beta chains given below trace back to one sample, sequenced in a study of cytomegalovirus exposure and HLA in healthy donors. Primers for the PCR totalled 60 Vbeta and 13 Jbeta. The table came from immunoSEQ multiplex PCR; TCRdb's copy has only in-frame clones and leaves some out. The sample has some 110,000 clones, around 75% seen once. The sequenced material came from PBMCs. These receptors all stem from a man between 40 and 49 years old in good health and CMV-seronegative.

This clone turned up a few times. In nucleotides, the CDR3 is TGTGCCAGCAGCCAATCGGCGCTAGGGGGCGCGGGTACGCAGTATTTT. Its translation: CASSQSALGGAGTQYF. This chain connects TRBV16 to TRBJ2-3; 7 positions agree with TRBD1. This CDR3 comprises 16 residues. With 0 bases clipped from V and 8 bases from J, the junction kept 11 bases outside the gene matches. Germline values: CDR1 KGHSY, CDR2 FQNENV.

CDR3 DNA: TGTGCCAGTAGTATAGGAAGGGGGGGCGTCGGGGCAACTAATGAAAAACTGTTTTTT. This gives the protein CASSIGRGGVGATNEKLFF. The chain links TRBV19 to TRBJ1-4; possible D gene TRBD1, 6 bases. The length of the CDR3 is 19 residues. Trimming left V 1 base short and J 0 bases short, with 18 bases between. CDR1 and CDR2 (germline): LNHDA, SQIVND (reference sequence).

This rearrangement joins TRBV5-6 to TRBJ2-5, with D possibly being TRBD1 (6 bases). Trimming took 1 base from V and 4 from J, leaving 11 bases between them. Germline V gives CDR1 SGHDT, CDR2 YYEEEE. CDR3 length equals 14 residues. CDR3 protein: CASSLPGVRETQYF. The CDR3 DNA sequence: TGTGCCAGCAGCTTGCCAGGGGTTAGAGAGACCCAGTACTTC.

The chain recombines TRBV4-2 with TRBJ2-2; TRBD2 aligns across 9 bases. This CDR3 region has 17 residues. V lost 3 bases to trimming and J lost 5 bases; unmatched junction nucleotides: 10. CDR1 and CDR2 from the germline V gene are LGHNA and YNFKEQ. CDR3 DNA sequence: TGTGCCAGCAGCCAGAGGGGCGCGGGGGGGCGAACCGGGGAGCTGTTTTTT. It codes for CASSQRGAGGRTGELFF.

V gene TRBV5-1 combines with J gene TRBJ1-4; D may be TRBD1 (6 bases). This CDR3 contains 16 residues. The germline CDR1 and CDR2 sequences are SGHRS and YFSETQ. V lost 4 bases and J 2 bases, leaving 15 bases between the germline ends. The DNA of the CDR3 is TGCGCCAGCAGCAGCACAGGGACGAGGACTAATGAAAAACTGTTTTTT. This translates into CASSSTGTRTNEKLFF.

The rearrangement joins TRBV10-2 to TRBJ2-7; 7 bases are a match to TRBD1. Germline V CDR1 and CDR2: WSHSY, SAAADI. The CDR3 extends over 14 amino acids. V trimming: 9 bases; J trimming: 3 bases; junction bases outside the gene matches: 11. The CDR3 region has the DNA TGCGCCAGTCATCCTCCGGGACAGAACTACGAGCAGTACTTC. Protein: CASHPPGQNYEQYF.

This clone was counted between two and nine times. The genes are TRBV6-5 and TRBJ1-6; a weak D match, TRBD1 (6 bases). Germline V gene data show CDR1 as MNHEY and CDR2 as SVGAGI. This CDR3 is 15 amino acids long. Trimming removed 2 bases at V and 7 bases at J, with 12 bases between. The chain's CDR3 is CASSYGFRGNSPLHF. The CDR3 nucleotides are TGTGCCAGCAGTTACGGATTCAGGGGAAATTCACCCCTCCACTTT.

V gene TRBV28 combines with J gene TRBJ1-5; weak D call: TRBD1 (6 bases). V was shortened by 3 bases and J by 4 bases, with 16 bases between the two germline ends. There are 16 residues in the CDR3. Germline CDR1 and CDR2: MDHEN and SYDVKM. CDR3 amino acids: CASSLSLAGENQPQHF. As DNA, the CDR3 is TGTGCCAGCAGTTTGTCCTTGGCAGGGGAGAATCAGCCCCAGCATTTT. Full variable domain (outside the CDR3, taken from reference TRBV28 and TRBJ1-5): DVKVTQSSRYLVKRTGEKVFLECVQDMDHENMFWYRQDPGLGLRLIYFSYDVKMKEKGDIPEGYSVSREKKERFSLILESASTNQTSMYLCASSLSLAGENQPQHFGDGTRLSIL.

The chain employs TRBV29-1 and TRBJ2-1; D unresolved. Deletions cut 7 bases from V and 5 bases from J, with 15 bases between. The CDR3 totals 13 residues. Germline lookup yields CDR1 SQVTM and CDR2 ANQGSEA. CDR3 in DNA: TGCAGCGCGCAACGTGGCCAAAACAATGAGCAGTTCTTC. It encodes CSAQRGQNNEQFF.

The gene calls are TRBV2 and TRBJ1-5; D gene ambiguous. This CDR3 has 13 residues. Trimming took 3 bases from V and 2 from J, leaving 5 bases between them. Germline V gene sequence: CDR1 SNHLY, CDR2 FYNNEI. CDR3 in DNA: TGTGCCAGCAGTGAGTATGGCAATCAGCCCCAGCATTTT. Translating it yields CASSEYGNQPQHF.